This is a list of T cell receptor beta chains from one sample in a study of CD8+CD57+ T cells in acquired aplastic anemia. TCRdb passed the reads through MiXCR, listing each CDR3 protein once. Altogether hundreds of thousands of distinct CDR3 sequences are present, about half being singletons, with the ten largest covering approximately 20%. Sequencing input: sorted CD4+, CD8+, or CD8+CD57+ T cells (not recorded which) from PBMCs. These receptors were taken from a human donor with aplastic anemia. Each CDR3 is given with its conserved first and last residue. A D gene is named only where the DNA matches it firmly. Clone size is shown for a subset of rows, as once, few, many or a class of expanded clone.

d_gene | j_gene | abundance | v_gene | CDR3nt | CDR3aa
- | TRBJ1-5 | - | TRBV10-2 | TGCGCCAGCAGCCCAACAGAAAATCAGCCCCAGCATTTT | CASSPTENQPQHF
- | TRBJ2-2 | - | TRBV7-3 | TGTGCCAGCAGCTTAGTGGGCCATAGCGGGGAGCTGTTTTTT | CASSLVGHSGELFF
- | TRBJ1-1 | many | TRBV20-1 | TGCAGTGCCAAAGCGGGGGGGGGCGGCACTGAAGCTTTCTTT | CSAKAGGGGTEAFF
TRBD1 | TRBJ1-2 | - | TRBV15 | TGTGCCACCAGCAGGGACAGGGCAGGCTATGGCTACACCTTC | CATSRDRAGYGYTF
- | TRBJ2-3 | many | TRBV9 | TGTGCCAGCAGCGTAGCTCCCCTGGGGTCGGGCACAGATACGCAGTATTTT | CASSVAPLGSGTDTQYF
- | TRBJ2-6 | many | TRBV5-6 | TGTGCCAGCAGCTTGGCGGGTGACTCTGGGGCCAACGTCCTGACTTTC | CASSLAGDSGANVLTF
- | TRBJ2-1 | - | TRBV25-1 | TGTGCCAGCGTGCTCCGGGGGAGTAATGAGCAGTTCTTC | CASVLRGSNEQFF
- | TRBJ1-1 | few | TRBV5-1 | TGCGCCAGCAGCTTGTTGTGGGGGGGGGGGAACACTGAAGCTTTCTTT | CASSLLWGGGNTEAFF
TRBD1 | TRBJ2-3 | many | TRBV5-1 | TGCGCCAGCAGCTTGAAAGGACAGGGGGGAAGCACAGATACGCAGTATTTT | CASSLKGQGGSTDTQYF
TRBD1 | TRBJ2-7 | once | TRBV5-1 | TGCGCCAGCAGCTTGTATGGGACAGGCATATACGAGCAGTACTTC | CASSLYGTGIYEQYF
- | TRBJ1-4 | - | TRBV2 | TGTGCCACCTCCCTTGCGGGATATGAGAAACTGTTTTTT | CATSLAGYEKLFF
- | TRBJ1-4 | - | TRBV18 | TGTGCCAGCTCACCACCGGGGTCCCCTGAAAAACTGGTTTTT | CASSPPGSPEKLVF
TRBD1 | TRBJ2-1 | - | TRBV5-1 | TGCGCCAGCAGCGCGACGGGACAGGGACCCTACGAGCAGTTCTTC | CASSATGQGPYEQFF
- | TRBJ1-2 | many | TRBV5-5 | TGTGCCAGCAGCTCGGGAGTTGACTATGGCTACACCTTC | CASSSGVDYGYTF
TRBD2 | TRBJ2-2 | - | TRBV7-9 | TGTGCCAGCAGCCCGACTAGCAACACCGGGGAGCTGTTTTTT | CASSPTSNTGELFF
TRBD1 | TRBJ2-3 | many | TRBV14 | TGTGCCAGCAGCCCTAACACCGACAGGGGAGTGACAGATACGCAGTATTTT | CASSPNTDRGVTDTQYF
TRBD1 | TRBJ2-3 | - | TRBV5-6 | TGTGCCAGCAGCCCGGACAGGGGGAGTAGCACAGATACGCAGTATTTT | CASSPDRGSSTDTQYF
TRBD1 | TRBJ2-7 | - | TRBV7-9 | TGTGCCAGCAGCTCCTATACAGGGGGCCGTCCCTACGAGCAGTACTTC | CASSSYTGGRPYEQYF
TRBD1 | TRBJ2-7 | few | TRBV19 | TGTGCCAGTCGACCGGGACAGGTTTCCTACGAGCAGTACTTC | CASRPGQVSYEQYF
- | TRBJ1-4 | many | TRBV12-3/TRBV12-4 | TGTGCCAGCAGTTTGGGCACTGAAAAACTGTTTTTT | CASSLGTEKLFF
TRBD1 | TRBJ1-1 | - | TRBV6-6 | TGTGCCAGCAGTGAATGGGCCCAGGGGGCTTCTGAAGCTTTCTTT | CASSEWAQGASEAFF
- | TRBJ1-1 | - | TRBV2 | TGTGCCAGCAAGGATTCTGAAGCTTTCTTT | CASKDSEAFF
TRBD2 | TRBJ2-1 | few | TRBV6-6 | TGTGCCAGCGGGGGGGGGGGTACCACCTACAATGAGCAGTTCTTC | CASGGGGTTYNEQFF
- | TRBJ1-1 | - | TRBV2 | TGTGCCAGTAGTTTGTACACTGAAGCTTTCTTT | CASSLYTEAFF
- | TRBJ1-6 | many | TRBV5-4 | TGTGCCAGCAGTCCCAAGGGGCCCACATCGGGGCTTAATTCACCCCTCCACTTT | CASSPKGPTSGLNSPLHF
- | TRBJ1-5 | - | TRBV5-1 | TGCGCCAGCAGCCCAACGAATCAGCCCCAGCATTTT | CASSPTNQPQHF
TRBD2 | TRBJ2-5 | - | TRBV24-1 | TGTGCCACCAGTGTGACTAGCGGGAGGGATTGGGAGACCCAGTACTTC | CATSVTSGRDWETQYF
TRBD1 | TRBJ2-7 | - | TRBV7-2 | TGTGCCAGCAGCTCCAAGGGGACAGGGGACTACGAGCAGTACTTC | CASSSKGTGDYEQYF
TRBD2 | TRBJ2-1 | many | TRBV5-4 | TGTGCCAGCAGCCTCGGGCTAGCGGGGGTCAATGAGCAGTTCTTC | CASSLGLAGVNEQFF
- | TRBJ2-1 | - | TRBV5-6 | TGTGCCAGCAGCTTGGCCGTGGCTGAGCAGTTCTTC | CASSLAVAEQFF
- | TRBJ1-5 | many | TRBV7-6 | TGTGCCAGCAGCTTAGGGCTAAATCAGCCCCAGCATTTT | CASSLGLNQPQHF
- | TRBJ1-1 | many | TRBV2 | TGTGCCAGCGGGGAGACCGACAGGCTGAACACTGAAGCTTTCTTT | CASGETDRLNTEAFF
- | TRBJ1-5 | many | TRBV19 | TGTGCCAGTAGTATAGATGGGACAAGTGGCAATCAGCCCCAGCATTTT | CASSIDGTSGNQPQHF
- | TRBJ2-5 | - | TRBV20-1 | TGCAGTGCTAGCGGGCCCTATAGCAATCAGCCCCAGTACTTC | CSASGPYSNQPQYF
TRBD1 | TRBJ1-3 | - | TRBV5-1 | TGCGCCAGCAGCTTGGCAATTTCAGCGGGACAGCGAAACACCATATATTTT | CASSLAISAGQRNTIYF
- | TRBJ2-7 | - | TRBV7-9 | TGTGCCAGCAGCTCCCAAGGGTGGGACGAGCAGTACTTC | CASSSQGWDEQYF
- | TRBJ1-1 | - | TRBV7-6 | TGTGCCAGCAGCCAGAACACAGTAACTGAAGCTTTCTTT | CASSQNTVTEAFF
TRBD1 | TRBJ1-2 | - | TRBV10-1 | TGCGCCAGCATTCTCCCCGAGGGGGCAGTGTATGGCTACACCTTC | CASILPEGAVYGYTF
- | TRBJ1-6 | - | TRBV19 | TGTGCCAGTAGTATCATCACAGGGAATTCACCCCTCCACTTT | CASSIITGNSPLHF
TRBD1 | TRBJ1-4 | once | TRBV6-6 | TGTGCCAGCAGTTACGCGGGACAGGGGGGTGAAAAACTGTTTTTT | CASSYAGQGGEKLFF
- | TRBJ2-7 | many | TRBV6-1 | TGTGCCAGCAGTGAATTTGAGTTCTCCTACGAGCAGTACTTC | CASSEFEFSYEQYF
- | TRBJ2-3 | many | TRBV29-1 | TGCAGCGTTCGCTCAGGGGCGGGCACAGATACGCAGTATTTT | CSVRSGAGTDTQYF
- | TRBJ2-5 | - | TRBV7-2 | TGTGCCAGCAGCCTCAGAAGTGGGGGTAGGGAGACCCAGTACTTC | CASSLRSGGRETQYF
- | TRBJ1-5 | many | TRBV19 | TGTGCCAGTAGTATCCTAACTCAGGGGTTCCATCAGCCCCAGCATTTT | CASSILTQGFHQPQHF
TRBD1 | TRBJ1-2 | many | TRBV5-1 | TGCGCCAGCAGCTGGGGGACAGAAGGCTACACCTTC | CASSWGTEGYTF
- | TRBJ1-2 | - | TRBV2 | TGTGCCAGCATAGTGGGCGCCTTC | CASIVGAF
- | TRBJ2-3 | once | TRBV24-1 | TGTGCCACCAGTGGTCCTTCAGATACGCAGTATTTT | CATSGPSDTQYF
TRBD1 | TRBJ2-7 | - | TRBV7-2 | TGTGCCAGCAAGGACAGGGGATCCTACGAGCAGTACTTC | CASKDRGSYEQYF